This is a list of T cell receptor beta chains from one sample in a study of T cells in Graves' hyperthyroidism and ophthalmopathy. TCRdb recomputed calls from the multiplex PCR reads with MiXCR, one row per CDR3 protein. The profile shows some 270,000 distinct CDR3 sequences, roughly 13% of them singletons. The sequencing sample was made of blood. These receptors originate from a woman in her 30s with Graves' hyperthyroidism that later progressed to Graves' ophthalmopathy. Both conserved end residues are part of each CDR3. The D gene is left open where the match is weak. The size entry is marked missing in some rows and otherwise reads once, few, many or a size class.

v_call: TRBV2
clone_size: many
d_call: .
j_call: TRBJ1-1
cdr3_aa: CASAREPNTEAFF
cdr3_nt: TGTGCCAGCGCCAGGGAGCCGAACACTGAAGCTTTCTTT

v_call: TRBV15
clone_size: many
d_call: .
j_call: TRBJ1-1
cdr3_aa: CATSRQSGGLREAFF
cdr3_nt: TGTGCCACCAGCAGGCAGAGTGGGGGTTTGAGAGAAGCTTTCTTT

v_call: TRBV11-2
clone_size: few
d_call: .
j_call: TRBJ1-1
cdr3_aa: CASSLERVTGEAFF
cdr3_nt: TGTGCCAGCAGCTTAGAACGGGTAACCGGGGAAGCTTTCTTT

v_call: TRBV29-1
clone_size: .
d_call: .
j_call: TRBJ1-1
cdr3_aa: CSANGLNTEAFF
cdr3_nt: TGCAGCGCAAACGGGCTGAACACTGAAGCTTTCTTT

v_call: TRBV12-3/TRBV12-4
clone_size: many
d_call: .
j_call: TRBJ1-3
cdr3_aa: CASRIPPGRSSGNTIYF
cdr3_nt: TGTGCCAGCAGGATCCCTCCGGGACGGTCCTCTGGAAACACCATATATTTT

v_call: TRBV27
clone_size: many
d_call: .
j_call: TRBJ2-5
cdr3_aa: CASTALGGRGQYF
cdr3_nt: TGTGCCAGCACTGCCCTGGGGGGGCGCGGCCAGTACTTC

v_call: TRBV20-1
clone_size: .
d_call: .
j_call: TRBJ2-7
cdr3_aa: CSALSRDEAYKQYF
cdr3_nt: TGCAGTGCTCTTTCCCGGGACGAGGCCTACAAGCAGTACTTC

v_call: TRBV28
clone_size: many
d_call: .
j_call: TRBJ1-5
cdr3_aa: CASRATDRPGRAQHF
cdr3_nt: TGTGCCAGCAGAGCGACCGACAGGCCCGGGAGGGCCCAGCATTTT

v_call: TRBV4-1
clone_size: .
d_call: TRBD2
j_call: TRBJ2-3
cdr3_aa: CANSQEHSGRGADTQYF
cdr3_nt: TGCGCCAACAGCCAAGAACATAGCGGGAGAGGCGCAGATACGCAGTATTTT

v_call: TRBV28
clone_size: many
d_call: TRBD2
j_call: TRBJ2-1
cdr3_aa: CASSLFPSGRLNEQFF
cdr3_nt: TGTGCCAGCAGTTTATTTCCTAGCGGGAGGTTAAATGAGCAGTTCTTC

v_call: TRBV2
clone_size: many
d_call: TRBD1
j_call: TRBJ2-5
cdr3_aa: CASDRVRETQYF
cdr3_nt: TGTGCCAGCGACAGGGTCCGAGAGACCCAGTACTTC

v_call: TRBV10-3
clone_size: many
d_call: .
j_call: TRBJ2-7
cdr3_aa: CAISESGSPNTEQYF
cdr3_nt: TGTGCCATCAGTGAGTCCGGCTCGCCGAATACCGAGCAGTACTTC

v_call: TRBV2
clone_size: many
d_call: TRBD1
j_call: TRBJ2-5
cdr3_aa: CASGTGEYQETQYF
cdr3_nt: TGTGCCAGCGGGACAGGGGAGTACCAAGAGACCCAGTACTTC

v_call: TRBV7-9
clone_size: many
d_call: .
j_call: TRBJ2-3
cdr3_aa: CASSLGHREGDTQYF
cdr3_nt: TGTGCCAGCAGCTTAGGTCACAGGGAGGGAGATACGCAGTATTTT

v_call: TRBV11-3
clone_size: many
d_call: .
j_call: TRBJ1-5
cdr3_aa: CLYSNQPQHF
cdr3_nt: TGTCTATATAGCAATCAGCCCCAGCATTTT

v_call: TRBV20-1
clone_size: .
d_call: .
j_call: TRBJ2-5
cdr3_aa: CSASSASSRPGTSETQYF
cdr3_nt: TGCAGTGCTAGTAGTGCCAGCAGCCGGCCTGGGACTTCAGAGACCCAGTACTTC

v_call: TRBV7-9
clone_size: many
d_call: TRBD2
j_call: TRBJ2-5
cdr3_aa: CASSFTGGPYQETQYF
cdr3_nt: TGTGCCAGCAGCTTTACGGGAGGGCCGTACCAAGAGACCCAGTACTTC